The sequence of this T cell receptor (beta chain) was determined in a study of human T cells and chemical hapten exposure listed by TCRdb under 2021. Broadly, across the study: The libraries were sequenced as a pool, and the TCR yield per sample differed mostly because of small variations in library volumes within the pool. The study tracked peripheral blood TCR repertoire changes in vivo during primary and secondary sensitization to the hapten diphenylcyclopropenone (DPC) in alopecia patients. Overall study results and their limits: The number of TCRs above 1 in 1000 frequency did not change with DPC sensitization; there was no evidence of global repertoire structure alterations. After repeated subsampling, the strength of the expansion versus patch-test correlation and the threshold at which it became significant changed.

Trimming at the junction amounts to 5 bases on V and 8 bases on J, and the germline ends lie 19 bases apart. From cysteine to phenylalanine, the CDR3 is 14 amino acids long. Left in the record is the CDR3 DNA by itself, 42 bases read in frame from the first base. Per the germline V gene, SQVTM is the CDR1 and ANQGSEA is the CDR2. During library preparation, unique molecular identifiers were attached to individual cDNA molecules so that TCRs could be counted in a quantitative, reproducible way. Both TCR alpha and TCR beta chains were sequenced from each blood RNA sample. The paper's data handling went like this. The median number of TCRs per sample was some 100,000, ranging from about 23,224 to 750,000. V, J and CDR3 annotation of the TCR reads was performed with the Decombinator software suite. For the PS versus PT1 abundance plots, all samples were subsampled to the same number of TCRs (28,000). TCRs were defined as expanded if absent before sensitization and observed at least eight times at the 2-week time point. Starting from the raw public reads, TCRdb applied fastp trimming at Q25, assembled clones with MiXCR and retained in-frame beta chains. Identical CDR3 proteins give one entry, which carries the most common genes and DNA. TCRdb's processing, not the study's, gives the V and J calls here. This sample lists more than 100,000 distinct CDR3 sequences; about 7.7% were detected once. The ten largest clones capture over 1.1% of the sample.

Total RNA was extracted from unfractionated whole blood that had been collected in Tempus Blood RNA tubes. Roughly five healthy volunteers were used as TCR sequencing controls and were bled at day 0, 2 weeks and 6 weeks. This clonotype was seen ten or more times. Its antigen remains unidentified. The record has no base qualities; no much larger clone is one base away. The sequence is built from TRBV29-1 and TRBJ2-1; a tentative D match to TRBD2 spans 7 bases. The source material was whole blood. The origin of this receptor is a human donor in good health. Some clones in this sample may be carry-over from other donors' samples. Donor details come from another sample of the same person, matched by shared clones. The nucleotide sequence reads TGCAGCGTTTCCTTAGGGGGGGCCATAGATGAGCAGTTCTTC. This yields the protein CSVSLGGAIDEQFF.